Sequencing of this T cell receptor (beta chain) was carried out in a study of regulatory T cells in long-lasting Graves disease. Study summary: Graves' patients who were just diagnosed had used antithyroid drugs for under 3 months. General observations from the study: Persistent-disease Graves' patients showed less TCR diversity than new cases. Among persistent patients, a larger number of public clonotypes were shared (around 3,000) than among newly diagnosed patients (under 1,000).

Time point of the sample: newly diagnosed GD, antithyroid drugs for less than 3 months. From RNA extracted from PBMCs, the TCR library was made. About this clonotype itself: What it binds is not known.

Libraries of TCR beta came from iRepertoire HTBI primers plus Arm-PCR of CDR3 regions. TCRdb itself ran the multiplex PCR reads through MiXCR, one entry per CDR3 protein. The repertoire has roughly 610,000 distinct CDR3 sequences, around 16% of them found once; the top ten carry approximately 12%. The germline V gene encodes CDR1 DFQATT and CDR2 SNEGSKA (reference sequence). The CDR3 runs to 16 residues. Trimming stripped 1 base from V and 8 bases from J, with 18 bases between. The data also belong to a second study, concerning T cells in Graves' hyperthyroidism and ophthalmopathy.

This sample comprised peripheral blood mononuclear cells (PBMCs), obtained at new diagnosis, from a patient treated with antithyroid drugs. The chain is built from TRBV20-1 and TRBJ1-6, with a tentative D call TRBD1 (5 bases). This sequence was found in a man younger than 30 with Graves disease. CDR3 region: CSARGNSGNSDSPLHF. CDR3 sequence (DNA): TGCAGTGCTAGAGGCAATTCAGGGAACTCTGATTCACCCCTCCACTTT.